The source of this T cell receptor (beta chain) is a study of PD-L1 blockade in urothelial cancer. At the level of the study: Patients commenced atezolizumab in 2014, and it was given at 1,200 mg intravenously every 3 weeks. Study-level findings and limits: In blood sampled pretreatment, TCR clonality below the median predicted better survival.

Trimming removed 8 bases from V and 1 base from J, with 15 bases in between. Germline CDR1 reads MNHEY; CDR2 reads SMNVEV (reference sequence). This CDR3 contains 14 residues. Time point here: peripheral blood 6 weeks after treatment start. Patients suffered from locally advanced or metastatic urothelial carcinoma. Details on this clone: Its matching antigen is unknown.

TCRdb's table, derived via immunoSEQ multiplex PCR, lists solely in-frame clones and lacks some. The repertoire holds tens of thousands of clones, with 88% as singletons. This specimen consisted of PBMCs, obtained around atezolizumab (anti-PD-L1) treatment. The rearrangement uses TRBV27 and TRBJ2-7; D is possibly TRBD1 (6 bases). The source of this sequence is a man aged 55 to 70 with urothelial cancer. CDR3 sequence (DNA): TGTGCCAGCCGCCCACAGGGATCGTCCTACGAGCAGTACTTC. It yields the protein CASRPQGSSYEQYF.